The 18 T cell receptor beta chains below come from one sample, sequenced in a study of Graves' ophthalmopathy and Graves' hyperthyroidism. CDR3 regions of TCR beta were amplified from RNA transcripts. The workflow started with a first-round RT-PCR run with HTBI primers and then moved on to a second-round multiplex PCR. From the multiplex PCR reads, TCRdb called clonotypes with MiXCR, one entry per CDR3 protein. The sample shows 350,000 to 450,000 distinct CDR3 sequences, around 20% of them seen only once. The material sequenced was peripheral blood. The source is a woman aged 18 to 35 with stable Graves' hyperthyroidism.

The chain uses TRBV6-5 and TRBJ2-7; 12 bases align to TRBD2. Germline V lookup: CDR1 MNHEY, CDR2 SVGAGI. J was trimmed by 4 bases and V by 6 bases; bases with no gene match: 7. CDR3 length: 15 amino acids. The chain's CDR3 is CASSYYGLAGYEQYF. The CDR3 nucleotides are TGTGCCAGCAGCTATTATGGACTAGCGGGGTACGAGCAGTACTTC.

In this sample, this clonotype turned up many times. The chain employs TRBV4-1 and TRBJ1-2, with D unresolved. Trimming pared 0 bases from V and 0 bases from J, leaving 2 bases between. Looked up from germline, CDR1 is MGHRA and CDR2 is YSYEKL. This CDR3 has 13 amino acids. CDR3 residues: CASSQDTNYGYTF. The CDR3 nucleotides are TGCGCCAGCAGCCAAGACACTAACTATGGCTACACCTTC.

CDR3: CASSFFLARAKNRNTEAFF. The CDR3 DNA follows: TGTGCCAGCAGCTTCTTTTTGGCCAGGGCAAAAAATAGGAACACTGAAGCTTTCTTT. V and J are TRBV28 and TRBJ1-1; possible D gene TRBD1, 5 bases. The CDR3 loop spans 19 amino acids. Per germline, CDR1 MDHEN and CDR2 SYDVKM. V lost 6 bases and J 1 base, leaving 27 bases between the germline ends.

The table lists this clonotype with many counts. The chain employs TRBV12-5 and TRBJ2-5; a possible D gene is TRBD1 (6 bases). The CDR3 runs to 15 residues. Trimming took off 3 bases at V and 2 bases at J, with 13 bases between the two ends. In germline, CDR1 is LGHNT, CDR2 FRNRAP. DNA for the CDR3: TGTGCTAGTGGTTTAGGCGACGGGACACAAGAGACCCAGTACTTC. This codes for CASGLGDGTQETQYF.

This clonotype was observed many times. The chain links TRBV30 to TRBJ1-2; D is uncertain. From germline, CDR1 is GTSNPN and CDR2 SVGIG (reference sequence). The CDR3 covers 13 residues. Between the trimmed V and J ends, which lost 3 bases and 3 bases, there was a span of 11 bases. CDR3 nucleotide sequence: TGTGCCTGGAGGAAAGAGAGGTACTATGGCTACACCTTC. Encoded protein: CAWRKERYYGYTF.

In this sample, this clonotype turned up many times. This rearrangement joins TRBV28 to TRBJ2-7; 7 bases are shared with TRBD1. This CDR3 has 14 residues. Trimming cost V 5 bases and J 5 bases; bases outside gene matches: 9. Germline CDR1 reads MDHEN; CDR2 reads SYDVKM. The CDR3 coding sequence is TGTGCCAGCAGTCTCCACACAGGGGATAACGAGCAGTACTTC. Amino acids: CASSLHTGDNEQYF.

Many counts were recorded for this clonotype. The chain uses TRBV6-1 and TRBJ1-1; D is unclear. Trimming removed 7 bases at V and 1 base at J, with 7 bases between. The CDR3 extends over 12 amino acids. Per germline, CDR1 MNHNS and CDR2 SASEGT. CDR3 amino acids: CASTYGNTEAFF. In nucleotides, the CDR3 is TGTGCCAGCACGTATGGGAACACTGAAGCTTTCTTT.

This clonotype was counted many times. The chain couples TRBV6-5 to TRBJ1-2, with no clear D. Trimming took off 6 bases at V and 8 bases at J, with 13 bases between the two ends. This CDR3 region has 12 residues. Germline CDR1 reads MNHEY; CDR2 reads SVGAGI. DNA for the CDR3: TGTGCCAGCAGCCCGACGGCGGGGGGCTACACCTTC. It is translated as CASSPTAGGYTF.

At least ten counts were recorded for this clonotype. The chain is built from TRBV20-1 and TRBJ1-5, with D possibly being TRBD1 (6 bases). In germline, CDR1 is DFQATT, CDR2 SNEGSKA (reference sequence). The V end was cut by 6 bases, the J end by 6 bases, with 18 bases between. The CDR3 has 14 amino acids. DNA for the CDR3: TGCAGTGCCGGCGGGGGCAGGGTTGGTCAGCCCCAGCATTTT. Translation: CSAGGGRVGQPQHF.

This clonotype was detected many times. The chain joins TRBV12-3 or TRBV12-4 to TRBJ2-2, with TRBD2 matching 9 bases. The CDR3 is 15 residues long. V was clipped by 3 bases and J by 3 bases; unmatched bases: 2. CDR3 sequence (DNA): TGTGCCAGCAGTTTTAGCGGGAGTGACACCGGGGAGCTGTTTTTT. It yields the protein CASSFSGSDTGELFF.

This clonotype was counted at least ten times. The gene calls are TRBV6-1 and TRBJ1-6; 8 bases are a match to TRBD1. V shed 2 bases, J shed 6 bases, and the junction held 3 bases outside the gene matches. Per germline, CDR1 MNHNS and CDR2 SASEGT. This CDR3 has 15 residues. DNA of the CDR3: TGTGCCAGCAGTGAACATGACAGGGGTAATTCACCCCTCCACTTT. Protein: CASSEHDRGNSPLHF.

This clonotype was seen ten or more times. This sequence joins TRBV6-1 and TRBJ2-2; D may be TRBD1 (6 bases). Germline CDR1 reads MNHNS; CDR2 reads SASEGT. The CDR3 is 14 amino acids. V dropped 5 bases and J dropped 5 bases, with 12 bases sitting between them. Written as DNA, the CDR3 is TGTGCCAGCAGTCAACAGGGTTTGACCGGGGAGCTGTTTTTT. Protein product: CASSQQGLTGELFF.

This clonotype was seen at least ten times. The chain combines TRBV5-1 with TRBJ1-2; 9 bases are shared with TRBD1. With 4 bases clipped from V and 3 bases from J, the junction kept 7 bases outside the gene matches. The CDR3 consists of 15 residues. Germline CDR1 reads SGHRS; CDR2 reads YFSETQ. The CDR3 bases are TGCGCCAGCAGCCCTCGGGACAGGGTGGACTATGGCTACACCTTC. Encoded protein: CASSPRDRVDYGYTF.

This clonotype was detected many times. This chain joins TRBV12-3 or TRBV12-4 and TRBJ2-2; a weak D match, TRBD1 (6 bases). V was trimmed by 4 bases and J by 8 bases, leaving 8 bases between them. The CDR3 sequence is 12 residues long. CDR3 in amino acids: CASSSRGGELFF. The CDR3 bases are TGTGCCAGCAGTTCTAGGGGGGGGGAGCTGTTTTTT.

This clonotype was picked up many times. This chain joins TRBV7-2 and TRBJ1-2; D not certain. The V end was cut by 6 bases, the J end by 8 bases, with 22 bases between. The CDR3 is 15 amino acids. Germline V gene sequence: CDR1 SGHTA, CDR2 FQGNSA. CDR3 coding DNA: TGTGCCAGCAGACCAGGTCCGACGGCGAGGAGCGGCTACACCTTC. Protein: CASRPGPTARSGYTF.

With respect to this clonotype: This clone may be a read error of a much larger clone one base away. As DNA, the CDR3 is TGTGCCACCAGCAGAGGCCACGGGGGGTTCAGAAACATTCAGTACTTC. Translation: CATSRGHGGFRNIQYF. The chain recombines TRBV15 with TRBJ2-4; TRBD2 agrees at 7 bases. The CDR3 loop spans 16 amino acids. Looked up from germline, CDR1 is LNHNV and CDR2 is YYDKDF (reference sequence). Germline trimming cut 1 base from V and 6 bases from J; bases unmatched to any gene: 9. The full variable domain, with the rest looked up from reference TRBV15 and TRBJ2-4, is DAMVIQNPRYQVTQFGKPVTLSCSQTLNHNVMYWYQQKSSQAPKLLFHYYDKDFNNEADTPDNFQSRRPNTSFCFLDIRSPGLGDTAMYLCATSRGHGGFRNIQYFGAGTRLSVL.

The chain couples TRBV12-3 or TRBV12-4 to TRBJ1-1; weak D call: TRBD1 (5 bases). The CDR3 sequence is 15 residues long. The V gene lost 7 bases and the J gene lost 0 bases, with 15 bases spanning the gap. CDR3 DNA sequence: TGTGCCAGCAACCAAGACGGGGACCTGAACACTGAAGCTTTCTTT. It codes for CASNQDGDLNTEAFF.

Points on this clonotype: A much larger clone differs by one base, so this may be a read error. A read error is likely, as this CDR3 ends without the conserved phenylalanine or tryptophan. The rearrangement links TRBV20-1 to TRBJ2-5; TRBD1 aligns across 7 bases. The CDR3 totals 14 residues. Looked up from germline, CDR1 is DFQATT and CDR2 is SNEGSKA (reference sequence). V was pared by 6 bases and J by 3 bases, with 10 bases of the junction left unmatched. The CDR3 reads CSAPRTGVKETQYY. The DNA for the CDR3 is TGCAGTGCACCCAGGACAGGCGTAAAAGAGACCCAGTACTAC.